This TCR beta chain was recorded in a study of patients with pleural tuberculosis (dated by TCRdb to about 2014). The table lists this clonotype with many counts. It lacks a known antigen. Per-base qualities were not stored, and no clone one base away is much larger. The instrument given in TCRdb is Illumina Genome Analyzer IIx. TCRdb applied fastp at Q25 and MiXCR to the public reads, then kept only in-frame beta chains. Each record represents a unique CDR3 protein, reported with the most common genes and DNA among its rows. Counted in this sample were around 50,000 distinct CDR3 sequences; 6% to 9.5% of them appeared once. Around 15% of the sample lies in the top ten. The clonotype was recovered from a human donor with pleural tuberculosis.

The DNA sequence follows: TGCGCCAGCAGCCCTAGAGTGGGTCGGAATCAGCCCCAGCATTTT. This translates into CASSPRVGRNQPQHF. Recombination joined TRBV4-1 with TRBJ1-5, with the D gene not clear enough to name. From the cysteine through the phenylalanine, the CDR3 covers 15 amino acids. Of the read, only the CDR3 DNA is kept; its 45 bases are in frame from base 1. Trimming costs V 4 bases and J 4 bases, and their ends lie 14 bases apart. Based on the germline V gene, the CDR1 and CDR2 sequences are MGHRA and YSYEKL.